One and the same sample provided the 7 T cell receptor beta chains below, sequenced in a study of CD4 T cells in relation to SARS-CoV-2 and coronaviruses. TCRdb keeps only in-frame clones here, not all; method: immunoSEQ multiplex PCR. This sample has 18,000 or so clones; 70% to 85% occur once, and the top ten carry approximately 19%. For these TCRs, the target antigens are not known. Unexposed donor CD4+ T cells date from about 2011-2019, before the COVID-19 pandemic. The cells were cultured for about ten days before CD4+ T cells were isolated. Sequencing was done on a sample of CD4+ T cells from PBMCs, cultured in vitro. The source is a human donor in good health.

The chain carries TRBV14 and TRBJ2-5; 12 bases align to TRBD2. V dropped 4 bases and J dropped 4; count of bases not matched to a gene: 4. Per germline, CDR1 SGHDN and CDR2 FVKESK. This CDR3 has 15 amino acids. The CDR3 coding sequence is TGTGCCAGCAGCCCCGGACTAGCGGGAACAGAGACCCAGTACTTC. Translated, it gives CASSPGLAGTETQYF.

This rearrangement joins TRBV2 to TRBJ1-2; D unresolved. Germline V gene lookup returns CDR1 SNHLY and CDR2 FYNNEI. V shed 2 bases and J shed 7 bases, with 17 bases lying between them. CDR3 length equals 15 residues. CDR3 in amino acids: CASSENRPGLVGYTF. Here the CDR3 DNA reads TGTGCCAGCAGTGAAAACCGGCCAGGTTTGGTTGGCTACACCTTC.

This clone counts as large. The DNA of the CDR3 is TGTGCCAGTAGGGCGGCGTCTAGCTGGTCCTACGAGCAGTACTTC. Amino acids: CASRAASSWSYEQYF. The chain couples TRBV6-5 to TRBJ2-7, with TRBD2 as a possible D gene (5 bases). This CDR3 spans 15 amino acids. Per the germline V gene, CDR1 is MNHEY and CDR2 is SVGAGI. V lost 9 bases and J 1 base, leaving 19 bases between the germline ends.

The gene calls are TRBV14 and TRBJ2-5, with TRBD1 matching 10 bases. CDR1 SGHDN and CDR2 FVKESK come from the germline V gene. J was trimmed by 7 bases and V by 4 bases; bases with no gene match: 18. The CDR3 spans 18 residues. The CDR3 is CASSRVLDWGQGTGTQYF. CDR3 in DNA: TGTGCCAGCAGCCGAGTATTAGACTGGGGACAGGGGACCGGGACCCAGTACTTC. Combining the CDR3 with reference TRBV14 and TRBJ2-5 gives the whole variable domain EAGVTQFPSHSVIEKGQTVTLRCDPISGHDNLYWYRRVMGKEIKFLLHFVKESKQDESGMPNNRFLAERTGGTYSTLKVQPAELEDSGVYFCASSRVLDWGQGTGTQYFGPGTRLLVL.

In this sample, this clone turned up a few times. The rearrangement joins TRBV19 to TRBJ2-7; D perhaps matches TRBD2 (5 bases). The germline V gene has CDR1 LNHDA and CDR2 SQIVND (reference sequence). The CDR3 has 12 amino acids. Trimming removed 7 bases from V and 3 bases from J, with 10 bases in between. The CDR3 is CASIDGNYEQYF. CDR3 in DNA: TGTGCCAGTATCGACGGGAACTACGAGCAGTACTTC.

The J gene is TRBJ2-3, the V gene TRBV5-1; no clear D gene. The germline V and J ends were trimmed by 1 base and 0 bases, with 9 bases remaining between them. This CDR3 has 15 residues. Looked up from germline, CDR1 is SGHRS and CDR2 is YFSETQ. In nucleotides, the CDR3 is TGCGCCAGCAGCTTGTGGGAAGGGAGCACAGATACGCAGTATTTT. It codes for CASSLWEGSTDTQYF.

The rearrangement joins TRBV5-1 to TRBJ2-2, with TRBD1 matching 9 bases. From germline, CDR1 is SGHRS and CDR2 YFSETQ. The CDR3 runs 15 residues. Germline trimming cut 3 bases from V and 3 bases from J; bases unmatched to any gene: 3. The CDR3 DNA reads TGCGCCAGCAGCTCGACAGGGGGAGACACCGGGGAGCTGTTTTTT. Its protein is CASSSTGGDTGELFF.